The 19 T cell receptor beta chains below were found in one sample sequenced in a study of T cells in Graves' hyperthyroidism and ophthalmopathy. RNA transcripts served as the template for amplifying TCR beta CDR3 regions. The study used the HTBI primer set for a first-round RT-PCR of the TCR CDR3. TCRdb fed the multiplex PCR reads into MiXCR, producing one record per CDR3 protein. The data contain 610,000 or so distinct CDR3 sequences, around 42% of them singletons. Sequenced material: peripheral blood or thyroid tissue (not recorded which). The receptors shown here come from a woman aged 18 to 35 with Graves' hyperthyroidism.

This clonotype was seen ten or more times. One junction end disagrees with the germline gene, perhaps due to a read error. The CDR3 DNA reads as TGCAGTGCTGGAGATTACAACGAGCAGTACTTC. Its translation is CSAGDYNEQYF. The rearrangement joins TRBV20-1 to TRBJ2-7; no definite D call. The CDR3 loop spans 11 amino acids. CDR1 DFQATT and CDR2 SNEGSKA come from the germline V gene (reference sequence).

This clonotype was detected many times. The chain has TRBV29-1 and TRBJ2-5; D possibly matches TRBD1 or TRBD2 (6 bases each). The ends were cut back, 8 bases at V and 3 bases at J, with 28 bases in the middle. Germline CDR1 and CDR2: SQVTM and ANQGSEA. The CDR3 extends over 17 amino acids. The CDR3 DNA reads TGCAGCTTACTTCACCTGGAGGGGGACCGGGGCGAAGAGACCCAGTACTTC. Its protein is CSLLHLEGDRGEETQYF.

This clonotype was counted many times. For the CDR3, the DNA is TGTGCCAGCAGTGAAGCGGCGCAGAGCAATCAGCCCCAGCATTTT. Protein sequence: CASSEAAQSNQPQHF. The V and J genes are TRBV6-1 and TRBJ1-5; D unclear. The CDR3 spans 15 residues. V lost 0 bases and J 1 base, leaving 7 bases between the germline ends. CDR1 and CDR2 from the germline V gene are MNHNS and SASEGT.

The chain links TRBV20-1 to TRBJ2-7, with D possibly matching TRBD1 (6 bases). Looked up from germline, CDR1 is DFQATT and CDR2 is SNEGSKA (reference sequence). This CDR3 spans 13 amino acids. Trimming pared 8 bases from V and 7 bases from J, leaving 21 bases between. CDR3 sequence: CSTGGHSYNEQYF. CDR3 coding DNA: TGCAGTACTGGGGGACACTCCTACAATGAGCAGTACTTC.

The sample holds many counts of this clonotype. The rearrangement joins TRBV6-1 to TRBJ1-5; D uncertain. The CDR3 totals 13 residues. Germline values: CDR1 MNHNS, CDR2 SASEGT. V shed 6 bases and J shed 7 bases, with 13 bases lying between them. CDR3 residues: CASRGTVSQPQHF. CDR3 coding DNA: TGTGCCAGCAGGGGCACGGTTTCACAGCCCCAGCATTTT.

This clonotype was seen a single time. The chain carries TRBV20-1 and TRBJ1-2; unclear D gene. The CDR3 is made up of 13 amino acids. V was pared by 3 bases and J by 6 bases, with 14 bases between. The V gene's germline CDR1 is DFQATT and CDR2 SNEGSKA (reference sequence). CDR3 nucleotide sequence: TGCAGTGCTAGGGTCGTGGGAAGCGATGGCTACACCTTC. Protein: CSARVVGSDGYTF.

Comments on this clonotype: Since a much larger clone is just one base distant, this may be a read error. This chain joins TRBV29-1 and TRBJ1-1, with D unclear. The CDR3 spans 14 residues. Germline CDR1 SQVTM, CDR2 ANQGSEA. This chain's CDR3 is CSVESPTRNTEALF. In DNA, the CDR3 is TGCAGCGTTGAAAGCCCAACAAGAAACACTGAAGCTCTCTTT.

CDR3 amino acids: CSVEFYEQYF. CDR3 nucleotides: TGCAGTGTGGAATTCTACGAGCAGTACTTC. The chain couples TRBV20-1 to TRBJ2-7; D unclear. V was trimmed by 7 bases and J by 3 bases, leaving 7 bases between them. The CDR3 is made up of 10 amino acids. The germline gives CDR1 DFQATT, CDR2 SNEGSKA (reference sequence).

The CDR3 region has the DNA TGCGCCAGCAGTAAAGCGGGAGGGCCCCATGGGCAGTTCTTC. Translating it yields CASSKAGGPHGQFF. The chain is built from TRBV5-1 and TRBJ2-1, with TRBD2 matching 10 bases. The ends lost 5 bases at V and 12 bases at J; junction bases unmatched: 11. CDR1 is SGHRS, CDR2 YFSETQ, per germline. The CDR3 length is 14 residues.

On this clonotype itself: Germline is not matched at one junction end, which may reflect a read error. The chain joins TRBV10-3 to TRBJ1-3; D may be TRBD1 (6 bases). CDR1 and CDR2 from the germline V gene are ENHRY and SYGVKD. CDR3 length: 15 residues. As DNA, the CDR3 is TGTGCCGTCAGTGCCCAGGGGTACTCTGGAAACACCATATATTTT. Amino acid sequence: CAVSAQGYSGNTIYF.

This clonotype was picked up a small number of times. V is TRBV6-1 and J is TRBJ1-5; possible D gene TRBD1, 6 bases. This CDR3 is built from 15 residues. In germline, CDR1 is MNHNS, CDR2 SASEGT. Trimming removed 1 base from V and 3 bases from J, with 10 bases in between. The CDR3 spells CASSEGGGPNQPQHF. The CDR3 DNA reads TGTGCCAGCAGTGAAGGGGGGGGCCCCAATCAGCCCCAGCATTTT.

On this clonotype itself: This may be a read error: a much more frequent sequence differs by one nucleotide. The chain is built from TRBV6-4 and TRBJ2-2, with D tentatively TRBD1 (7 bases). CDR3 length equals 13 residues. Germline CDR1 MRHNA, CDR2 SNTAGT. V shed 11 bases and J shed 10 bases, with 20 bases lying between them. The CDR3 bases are TGTGCCGCGCGGGACAGTGAACGCCTGGAGCTGTTTTTT. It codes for CAARDSERLELFF.

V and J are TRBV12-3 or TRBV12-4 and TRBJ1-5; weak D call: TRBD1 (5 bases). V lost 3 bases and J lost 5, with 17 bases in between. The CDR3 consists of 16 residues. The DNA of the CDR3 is TGTGCCAGCAGTTTGCGAGGGGCTACGGCAGATCAGCCCCAGCATTTT. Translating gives CASSLRGATADQPQHF.

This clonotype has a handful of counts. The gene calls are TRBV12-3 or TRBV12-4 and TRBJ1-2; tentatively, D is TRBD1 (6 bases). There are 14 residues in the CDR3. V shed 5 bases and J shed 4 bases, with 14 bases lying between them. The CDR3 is CASSTLNRVYGYTF. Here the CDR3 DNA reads TGTGCCAGCAGTACGCTAAACAGGGTCTATGGCTACACCTTC.

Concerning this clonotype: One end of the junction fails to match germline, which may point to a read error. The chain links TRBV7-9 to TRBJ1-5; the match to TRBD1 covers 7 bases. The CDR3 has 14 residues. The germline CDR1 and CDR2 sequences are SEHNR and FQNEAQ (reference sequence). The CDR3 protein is CASGAGGARQPQHF. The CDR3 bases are TGCGCCAGCGGAGCAGGGGGGGCGCGTCAGCCCCAGCATTTT.

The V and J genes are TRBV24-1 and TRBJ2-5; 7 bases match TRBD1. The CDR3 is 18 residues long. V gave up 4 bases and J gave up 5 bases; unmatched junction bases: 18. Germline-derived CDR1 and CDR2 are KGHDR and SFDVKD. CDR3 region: CATSDTLPGQVSTETQYF. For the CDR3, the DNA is TGTGCCACCAGTGACACCCTGCCCGGACAGGTCTCTACGGAGACCCAGTACTTC.

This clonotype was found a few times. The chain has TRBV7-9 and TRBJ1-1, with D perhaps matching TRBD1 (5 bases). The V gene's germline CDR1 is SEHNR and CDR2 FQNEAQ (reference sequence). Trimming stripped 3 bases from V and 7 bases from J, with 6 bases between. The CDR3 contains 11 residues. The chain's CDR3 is CASSLTDEAFF. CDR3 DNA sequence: TGTGCCAGCAGCTTGACAGATGAAGCTTTCTTT.

In nucleotides, the CDR3 is TGTGCCAGCAGCCAAAAAGGGGGTTACGAGCAGTACGTC. Its translation: CASSQKGGYEQYV. V usage is TRBV5-8 and J usage is TRBJ2-7, with a weak D call TRBD1 (6 bases). Trimming cost V 4 bases and J 4 bases, with 12 bases left between them. CDR3 length equals 13 residues. Germline assignment: CDR1 SGHTS and CDR2 YDEGEE.

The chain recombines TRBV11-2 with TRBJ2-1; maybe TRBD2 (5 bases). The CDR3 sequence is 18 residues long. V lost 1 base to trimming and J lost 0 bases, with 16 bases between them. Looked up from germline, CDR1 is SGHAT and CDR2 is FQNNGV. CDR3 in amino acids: CASSLGIGGLASYNEQFF. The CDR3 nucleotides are TGTGCCAGCAGCTTAGGGATAGGAGGACTGGCCTCCTACAATGAGCAGTTCTTC.